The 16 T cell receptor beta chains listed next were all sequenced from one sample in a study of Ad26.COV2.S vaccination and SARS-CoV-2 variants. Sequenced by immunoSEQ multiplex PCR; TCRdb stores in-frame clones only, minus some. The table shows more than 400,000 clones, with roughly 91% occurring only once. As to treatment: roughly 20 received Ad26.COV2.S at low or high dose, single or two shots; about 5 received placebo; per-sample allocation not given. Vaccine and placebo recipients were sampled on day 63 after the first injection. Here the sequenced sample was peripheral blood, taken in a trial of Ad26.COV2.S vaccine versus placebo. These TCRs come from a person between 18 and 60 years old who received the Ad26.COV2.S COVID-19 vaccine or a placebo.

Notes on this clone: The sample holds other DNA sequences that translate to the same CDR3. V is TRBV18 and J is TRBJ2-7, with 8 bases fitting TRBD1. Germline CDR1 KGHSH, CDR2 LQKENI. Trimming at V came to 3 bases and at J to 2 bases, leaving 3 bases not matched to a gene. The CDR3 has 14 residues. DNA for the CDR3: TGTGCCAGCTCACCCGGGACAGGACCCTACGAGCAGTACTTC. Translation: CASSPGTGPYEQYF.

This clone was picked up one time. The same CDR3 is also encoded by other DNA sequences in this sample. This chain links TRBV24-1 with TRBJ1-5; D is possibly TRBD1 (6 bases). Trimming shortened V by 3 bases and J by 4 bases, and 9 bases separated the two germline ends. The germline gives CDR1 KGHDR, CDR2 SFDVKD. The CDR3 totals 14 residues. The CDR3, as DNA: TGTGCCACCAGTGATCTAACAGGGAATCAGCCCCAGCATTTT. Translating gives CATSDLTGNQPQHF.

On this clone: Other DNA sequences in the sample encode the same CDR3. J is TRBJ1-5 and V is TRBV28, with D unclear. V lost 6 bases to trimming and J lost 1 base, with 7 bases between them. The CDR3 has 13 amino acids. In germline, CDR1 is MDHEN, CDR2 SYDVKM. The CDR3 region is CASRTYSNQPQHF. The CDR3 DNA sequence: TGTGCCAGCAGAACGTACAGCAATCAGCCCCAGCATTTT.

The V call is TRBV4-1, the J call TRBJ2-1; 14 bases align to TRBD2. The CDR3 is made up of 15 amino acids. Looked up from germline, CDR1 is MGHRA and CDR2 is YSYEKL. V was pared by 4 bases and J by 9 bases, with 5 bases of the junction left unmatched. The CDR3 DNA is TGCGCCAGCAGCCCGGGACTAGCGGGAGTGGTTGAGCAGTTCTTC. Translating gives CASSPGLAGVVEQFF.

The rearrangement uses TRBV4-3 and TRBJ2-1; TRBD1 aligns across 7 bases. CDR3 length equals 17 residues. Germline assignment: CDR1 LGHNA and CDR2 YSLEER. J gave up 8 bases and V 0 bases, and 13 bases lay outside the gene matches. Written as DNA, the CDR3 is TGCGCCAGCAGCCAAGATCGCACAGGGGAGTGGTCGGATGAGCAGTTCTTC. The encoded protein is CASSQDRTGEWSDEQFF.

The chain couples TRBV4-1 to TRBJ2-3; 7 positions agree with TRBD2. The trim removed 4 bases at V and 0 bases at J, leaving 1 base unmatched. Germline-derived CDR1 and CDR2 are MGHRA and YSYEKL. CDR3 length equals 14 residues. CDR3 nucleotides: TGCGCCAGCAGCCTTAGCGGGAGCACAGATACGCAGTATTTT. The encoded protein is CASSLSGSTDTQYF.

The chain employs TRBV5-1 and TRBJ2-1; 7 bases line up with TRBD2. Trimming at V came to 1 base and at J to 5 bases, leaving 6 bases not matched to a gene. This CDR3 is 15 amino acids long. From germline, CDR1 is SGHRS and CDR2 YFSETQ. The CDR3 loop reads CASSLRVAGHNEQFF. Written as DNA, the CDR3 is TGCGCCAGCAGCTTGAGAGTAGCGGGCCACAATGAGCAGTTCTTC.

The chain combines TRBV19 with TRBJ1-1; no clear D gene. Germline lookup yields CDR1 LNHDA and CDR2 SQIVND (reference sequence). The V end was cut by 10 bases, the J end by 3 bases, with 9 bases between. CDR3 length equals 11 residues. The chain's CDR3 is CATREYTEAFF. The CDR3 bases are TGTGCCACCCGGGAATACACTGAAGCTTTCTTT. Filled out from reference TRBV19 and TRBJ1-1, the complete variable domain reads DGGITQSPKYLFRKEGQNVTLSCEQNLNHDAMYWYRQDPGQGLRLIYYSQIVNDFQKGDIAEGYSVSREKKESFPLTVTSAQKNPTAFYLCATREYTEAFFGQGTRLTVV.

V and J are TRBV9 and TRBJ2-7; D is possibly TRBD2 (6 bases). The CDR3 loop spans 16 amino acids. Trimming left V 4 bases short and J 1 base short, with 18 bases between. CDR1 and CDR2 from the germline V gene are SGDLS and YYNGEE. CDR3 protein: CASSPRGGVLSYEQYF. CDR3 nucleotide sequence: TGTGCCAGCAGCCCCCGGGGCGGGGTACTTTCCTACGAGCAGTACTTC.

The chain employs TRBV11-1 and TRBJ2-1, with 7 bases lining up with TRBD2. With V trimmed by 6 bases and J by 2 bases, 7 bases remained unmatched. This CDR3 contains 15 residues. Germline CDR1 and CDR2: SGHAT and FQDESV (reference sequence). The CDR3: CASRPLAPTYNEQFF. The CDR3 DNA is TGTGCCAGCAGGCCACTAGCGCCTACCTACAATGAGCAGTTCTTC. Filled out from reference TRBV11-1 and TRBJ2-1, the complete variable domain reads EAEVAQSPRYKITEKSQAVAFWCDPISGHATLYWYRQILGQGPELLVQFQDESVVDDSQLPKDRFSAERLKGVDSTLKIQPAELGDSAMYLCASRPLAPTYNEQFFGPGTRLTVL.

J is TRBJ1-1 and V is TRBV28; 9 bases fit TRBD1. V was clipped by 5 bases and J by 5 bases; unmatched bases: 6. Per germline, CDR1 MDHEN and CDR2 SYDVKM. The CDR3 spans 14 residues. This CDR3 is CASSPETGGTEAFF. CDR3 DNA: TGTGCCAGCAGTCCGGAGACAGGGGGTACTGAAGCTTTCTTT.

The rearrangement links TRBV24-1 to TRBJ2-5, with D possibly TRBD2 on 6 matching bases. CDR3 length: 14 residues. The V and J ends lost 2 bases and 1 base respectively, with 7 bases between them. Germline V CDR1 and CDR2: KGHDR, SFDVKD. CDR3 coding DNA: TGTGCCACCAGTGATTCTAGCGTCCAAGAGACCCAGTACTTC. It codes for CATSDSSVQETQYF.

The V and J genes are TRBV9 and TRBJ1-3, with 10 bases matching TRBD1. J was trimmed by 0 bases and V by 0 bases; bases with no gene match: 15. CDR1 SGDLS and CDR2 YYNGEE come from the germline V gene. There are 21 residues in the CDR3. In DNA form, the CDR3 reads TGTGCCAGCAGCGTAGAGCGAGGGGGGGGACAGGGGCATTCCTCTGGAAACACCATATATTTT. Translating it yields CASSVERGGGQGHSSGNTIYF.

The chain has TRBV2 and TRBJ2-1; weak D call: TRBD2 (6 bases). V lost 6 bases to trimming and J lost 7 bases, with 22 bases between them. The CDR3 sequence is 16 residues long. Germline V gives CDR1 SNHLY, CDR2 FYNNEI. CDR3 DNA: TGTGCCAGCAGGGGAGGAGTCAGGGCGGGTGAAAATGAGCAGTTCTTC. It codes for CASRGGVRAGENEQFF.

Written as DNA, the CDR3 is TGTGCCAGCACGTTAGAGGTTCAAGAGACCCAGTACTTC. Protein sequence: CASTLEVQETQYF. The V and J genes are TRBV2 and TRBJ2-5; D is unclear. Germline V gene lookup returns CDR1 SNHLY and CDR2 FYNNEI. The CDR3 contains 13 residues. V shed 7 bases and J shed 2 bases, with 11 bases lying between them.

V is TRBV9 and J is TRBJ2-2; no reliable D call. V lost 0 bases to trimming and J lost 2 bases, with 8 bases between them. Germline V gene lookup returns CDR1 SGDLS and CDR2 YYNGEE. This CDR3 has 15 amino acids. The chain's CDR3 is CASSVGRVNTGELFF. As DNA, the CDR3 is TGTGCCAGCAGCGTAGGACGGGTAAACACCGGGGAGCTGTTTTTT.